This TCR beta chain was sequenced during a study of blood T cell repertoires in COVID-19. In the study overall: The samples span acute and convalescent COVID-19 from the United States, Italy and Spain.

The germline gives CDR1 SEHNR, CDR2 FQNEAQ (reference sequence). Trimming took 5 bases from V and 2 from J, leaving 3 bases between them. The CDR3 has 11 amino acids. Per the original data handling: Amplification of reference gene primers provided the estimated nucleated cell counts. Sequencing was performed with immunoSEQ multiplex PCR; in TCRdb, only in-frame clones are kept and a portion is missing. V and J calls and clone size come straight from that table; D and trimming were deduced from the DNA. The sample consists of some 90,000 clones, roughly 87% of them appearing once. The chain recombines TRBV7-9 with TRBJ2-5; D ambiguous. This receptor was obtained from a woman between 55 and 75 years old with COVID-19, enrolled during active disease. Sequencing was performed on peripheral blood. CDR3 residues: CASSLQETQYF. The CDR3 bases are TGTGCCAGCAGCCTGCAAGAGACCCAGTACTTC.